Listed here is a single TCR beta chain. Measured with immunoSEQ multiplex PCR; TCRdb has only the in-frame clones, and not every one. The table records about 200,000 clones, just under 85% of them present only once. This sample stems from a study of blood T cell repertoires in COVID-19. About the research overall: The study drew acute and convalescent COVID-19 samples from the United States, Italy and Spain. PBMCs, B-cell-depleted T cells, or T cells were the source of the cDNA or gDNA that made up the material.

V was cut by 1 base and J by 3 bases, with 10 bases left in between. CDR3 size: 15 residues. Germline V CDR1 and CDR2: SGHTA, FQGNSA. Sequencing used peripheral blood. The chain joins TRBV7-2 to TRBJ1-3; no definite D call. This sequence originates from a human donor with acute or convalescent COVID-19. The donor label of this sample is uncertain. The CDR3 nucleotides read TGTGCCAGCAGCTTAGAATTGAGATTTGGAAACACCATATATTTT. Translating gives CASSLELRFGNTIYF.